Here is one T cell receptor (beta chain) with its context. No antigen is known for it. This sample is drawn from a study of T cells expressing NK-cell markers. This CDR3 region has 14 residues. TCRdb reprocessed the 5' RACE reads; each CDR3 protein has one entry and no DNA is given. Recorded here are some 500,000 distinct CDR3 sequences; the top ten clones represent under 1.5%. Study-wide results and caveats: A range of about 1.0-8% of CD8+ T cells consisted of dominant NKG2C+ clonotypes in about six donors.

Sequenced sample: blood T cells: a sorted CD56 or NKG2C T cell subset, CD4+ or CD8+ T cells, or bulk PBMC T cells (not recorded which). The chain employs TRBV12-3 or TRBV12-4 and TRBJ2-7; without DNA, the TCRdb call of TRBD2 cannot be checked. The sequence derives from a woman in her forties or fifties in good health. The CDR3 is CASRVGGRAGEQYF.